Below are 28 T cell receptor beta chains sequenced from a single sample in a study of blood T cell repertoires in COVID-19. Profiled with immunoSEQ multiplex PCR; TCRdb holds only in-frame clones, not every one. Here the sample spans more than 110,000 clones, roughly four fifths being singletons. Sequenced input: peripheral blood. These receptors came from a woman between 45 and 65 years old with active or convalescent COVID-19.

This clone has just one count. V and J are TRBV5-1 and TRBJ2-7; 7 bases map to TRBD2. V was pared by 0 bases and J by 1 base, with 4 bases of the junction left unmatched. The CDR3 sequence is 15 residues long. CDR1 SGHRS and CDR2 YFSETQ come from the germline V gene. This chain's CDR3 is CASSLGGGRSYEQYF. The CDR3 DNA reads TGCGCCAGCAGCTTGGGGGGAGGGAGATCCTACGAGCAGTACTTC.

The chain combines TRBV3-1 (or the pseudogene TRBV3-2) with TRBJ1-1, with TRBD1 as a possible D gene (5 bases). Trimming removed 1 base from V and 4 bases from J, with 7 bases in between. The CDR3 runs 13 residues. Germline CDR1 is LGHDT and CDR2 is YNNKEL (reference sequence). The CDR3 protein is CASSQGRVTEAFF. CDR3 bases: TGTGCCAGCAGCCAAGGCAGGGTCACTGAAGCTTTCTTT.

This chain joins TRBV5-1 and TRBJ2-2, with 8 bases aligning to TRBD1. Germline V gene lookup returns CDR1 SGHRS and CDR2 YFSETQ. CDR3 length: 16 amino acids. J gave up 1 base and V 5 bases, and 7 bases lay outside the gene matches. The CDR3 coding sequence is TGCGCCAGCAGGGACAGGGCCCGAATGAACACCGGGGAGCTGTTTTTT. Translation: CASRDRARMNTGELFF.

This rearrangement joins TRBV4-3 to TRBJ2-1, with TRBD1 as a possible D gene (6 bases). The ends were cut back, 0 bases at V and 4 bases at J, with 16 bases in the middle. This CDR3 comprises 17 residues. Germline CDR1 and CDR2: LGHNA and YSLEER. The CDR3 sequence is CASSQDPTGYGYNEQFF. CDR3 nucleotides: TGCGCCAGCAGCCAAGACCCGACAGGTTACGGATACAATGAGCAGTTCTTC.

This clone has a single count. This sequence joins TRBV6-5 and TRBJ2-3; TRBD2 is a possible D gene (6 bases). CDR3 length equals 14 residues. The germline V and J ends were trimmed by 5 bases and 0 bases, with 9 bases remaining between them. CDR1 is MNHEY, CDR2 SVGAGI, per germline. In DNA, the CDR3 is TGTGCCAGCAGTCCTAGCGCGAGCACAGATACGCAGTATTTT. This codes for CASSPSASTDTQYF.

The chain uses TRBV30 and TRBJ1-6; maybe TRBD1 (6 bases). The V and J ends lost 5 bases and 7 bases respectively, with 9 bases between them. Germline CDR1 and CDR2: GTSNPN and SVGIG (reference sequence). This CDR3 contains 12 residues. CDR3 nucleotide sequence: TGTGCCTGGCGACAGGAAAATTCACCCCTCCACTTT. Translation: CAWRQENSPLHF.

V gene TRBV7-2 combines with J gene TRBJ2-5, with D possibly TRBD2 on 6 matching bases. The V and J ends lost 1 base and 6 bases respectively, with 15 bases between them. The CDR3 has 15 amino acids. Germline CDR1 is SGHTA and CDR2 is FQGNSA. CDR3 protein: CASSLGVGSLKTQYF. The CDR3 nucleotides are TGTGCCAGCAGCTTAGGAGTCGGGAGTCTGAAGACCCAGTACTTC.

This clone was seen a few times. This sequence joins TRBV19 and TRBJ1-1, with unresolved D. This CDR3 has 11 residues. Germline CDR1 is LNHDA and CDR2 is SQIVND (reference sequence). The germline V and J ends were trimmed by 5 bases and 10 bases, with 11 bases remaining between them. The CDR3 loop reads CASSAGVLAFF. The CDR3 DNA reads TGTGCCAGTAGTGCTGGAGTACTAGCTTTCTTT.

The rearrangement links TRBV6-2 or TRBV6-3 to TRBJ1-6, with D hard to call. Per the germline V gene, CDR1 is MNHEY and CDR2 is SVGEGT. V lost 2 bases and J 10 bases, leaving 12 bases between the germline ends. The CDR3 has 14 residues. The CDR3 region has the DNA TGTGCCAGCAGTTACGGCGGGCAGATCTCACCCCTCCACTTT. Translated: CASSYGGQISPLHF.

The gene calls are TRBV23-1 and TRBJ1-2; possible D gene TRBD1, 5 bases. TRBV23-1 is placed among ORFs of uncertain function. The germline V and J ends were trimmed by 11 bases and 1 base, with 17 bases remaining between them. CDR3 length: 14 amino acids. The CDR3 nucleotides are TGCGCCGGCCCTGGGACTCCCGGTAACTATGGCTACACCTTC. This codes for CAGPGTPGNYGYTF.

The chain combines TRBV7-9 with TRBJ2-1; TRBD1 aligns across 11 bases. The junction had 7 bases not matched to a gene; V was cut back by 4 bases and J by 5 bases. Germline-derived CDR1 and CDR2 are SEHNR and FQNEAQ (reference sequence). This CDR3 is 16 amino acids long. CDR3 in DNA: TGTGCCAGCAGCTCCCGGACAGGGGGCGCTGACAATGAGCAGTTCTTC. Residues: CASSSRTGGADNEQFF.

The V gene is TRBV20-1, the J gene TRBJ1-5; weak D call: TRBD1 (6 bases). Germline-derived CDR1 and CDR2 are DFQATT and SNEGSKA (reference sequence). Between the trimmed V and J ends, which lost 5 bases and 6 bases, there was a span of 8 bases. The length of the CDR3 is 11 residues. The CDR3 DNA sequence: TGCAGTGCTCTACAGGGTCAGCCCCAGCATTTT. Its protein is CSALQGQPQHF.

This clone has only a few counts. J is TRBJ2-7 and V is TRBV7-9; tentatively, D is TRBD1 (6 bases). CDR3 length equals 16 residues. Germline assignment: CDR1 SEHNR and CDR2 FQNEAQ (reference sequence). V lost 2 bases and J 2 bases, leaving 16 bases between the germline ends. The CDR3 bases are TGTGCCAGCAGCTTACCCCGGACAGCGCCTCCCTACGAGCAGTACTTC. Amino acids: CASSLPRTAPPYEQYF.

This rearrangement joins TRBV6-1 to TRBJ1-2, with D perhaps TRBD1 (6 bases). Trimming removed 8 bases at V and 4 bases at J, with 14 bases between. CDR3 size: 13 residues. Germline-derived CDR1 and CDR2 are MNHNS and SASEGT. The CDR3 loop is CASSQGFFYGYTF. The CDR3 bases are TGTGCCAGCTCCCAGGGGTTCTTCTATGGCTACACCTTC.

The chain has TRBV6-2 or TRBV6-3 and TRBJ1-1; D is perhaps TRBD1 (5 bases). The V gene's germline CDR1 is MNHEY and CDR2 SVGEGT. The V end lost 2 bases, the J end lost 1 base, and 8 bases lay between the germline ends. CDR3 length equals 14 residues. CDR3 in amino acids: CASSYGTANTEAFF. The CDR3 DNA is TGTGCCAGCAGTTACGGGACTGCGAACACTGAAGCTTTCTTT.

The chain has TRBV3-1 (or the pseudogene TRBV3-2) and TRBJ1-2, with TRBD1 identical over 7 bases. The CDR3 totals 16 residues. Germline CDR1 and CDR2: LGHDT and YNNKEL (reference sequence). V shed 3 bases and J 4 bases; nucleotides not matched to a gene: 11. CDR3 region: CASSQAGGQAPYGYTF. In DNA, the CDR3 is TGTGCCAGCAGCCAGGCAGGGGGGCAGGCGCCCTATGGCTACACCTTC.

This chain connects TRBV2 to TRBJ1-2, with 7 bases aligning to TRBD1. The CDR3 spans 13 residues. The germline gives CDR1 SNHLY, CDR2 FYNNEI. Trimming removed 6 bases from V and 4 bases from J; junction bases left unmatched: 5. CDR3 in amino acids: CASRMGQLYGYTF. DNA of the CDR3: TGTGCCAGCAGGATGGGACAGCTCTATGGCTACACCTTC.

The table lists this clone with a few counts. The chain employs TRBV4-1 and TRBJ1-1, with no clear D. Trimming cost V 0 bases and J 10 bases, with 12 bases left between them. The CDR3 consists of 13 residues. CDR1 is MGHRA, CDR2 YSYEKL, per germline. CDR3 amino acids: CASSQDGIPRAFF. The CDR3 region has the DNA TGCGCCAGCAGCCAAGATGGCATCCCTAGAGCTTTCTTT.

The chain is built from TRBV19 and TRBJ1-1, with D unresolved. CDR1 is LNHDA, CDR2 SQIVND, per germline (reference sequence). V lost 4 bases and J 1 base, leaving 10 bases between the germline ends. The CDR3 is 14 residues long. CDR3 DNA: TGTGCCAGTAGTAGGGTACAGACGAACACTGAAGCTTTCTTT. Translated, it gives CASSRVQTNTEAFF.

This clone turned up a few times. V gene TRBV5-4 combines with J gene TRBJ2-5; D possibly corresponds to TRBD1 (6 bases). The V gene lost 2 bases and the J gene lost 3 bases, with 11 bases spanning the gap. In germline, CDR1 is SGHNT, CDR2 YYREEE (reference sequence). This CDR3 comprises 14 residues. CDR3 sequence (DNA): TGTGCCAGCAGCTTAAAACAGGGCAAAGAGACCCAGTACTTC. It is translated as CASSLKQGKETQYF.

This clone turned up a few times. The V call is TRBV2, the J call TRBJ1-5; 8 bases match TRBD1. Germline CDR1 SNHLY, CDR2 FYNNEI. Trimming at V came to 7 bases and at J to 4 bases, leaving 3 bases not matched to a gene. The CDR3 has 13 amino acids. This CDR3 is CASKGQVNQPQHF. CDR3 sequence (DNA): TGTGCCAGCAAGGGACAGGTAAATCAGCCCCAGCATTTT. Using reference TRBV2 and TRBJ1-5 for the parts outside the CDR3, the full variable domain is EPEVTQTPSHQVTQMGQEVILRCVPISNHLYFYWYRQILGQKVEFLVSFYNNEISEKSEIFDDQFSVERPDGSNFTLKIRSTKLEDSAMYFCASKGQVNQPQHFGDGTRLSIL.

The CDR3 protein is CATLQARGEEKLFF. In DNA, the CDR3 is TGTGCCACCCTTCAGGCCAGGGGGGAGGAAAAACTGTTTTTT. The chain uses TRBV15 and TRBJ1-4, with 7 nucleotides matching TRBD1. The CDR3 covers 14 residues. Trimming removed 8 bases from V and 8 bases from J; junction bases left unmatched: 11. Germline values: CDR1 LNHNV, CDR2 YYDKDF (reference sequence).

The chain has TRBV25-1 and TRBJ2-7; 7 positions agree with TRBD2. The CDR3 is made up of 13 amino acids. Germline V lookup: CDR1 MGHDK, CDR2 SYGVNS. With 2 bases clipped from V and 6 bases from J, the junction kept 4 bases outside the gene matches. The CDR3 DNA follows: TGTGCCAGCAGTGAACAATGGGAGGGCGAGCAGTACTTC. Protein sequence: CASSEQWEGEQYF.

The chain employs TRBV19 and TRBJ2-2; weak D call: TRBD2 (5 bases). Germline V gives CDR1 LNHDA, CDR2 SQIVND (reference sequence). This CDR3 contains 14 residues. Trimming left V 3 bases short and J 4 bases short, with 9 bases between. CDR3 loop: CASSISAATGELFF. The CDR3 nucleotides read TGTGCCAGTAGTATTTCAGCGGCCACCGGGGAGCTGTTTTTT.

The rearrangement joins TRBV6-5 to TRBJ2-7, with D possibly TRBD2 on 7 matching bases. Germline-derived CDR1 and CDR2 are MNHEY and SVGAGI. The V gene lost 2 bases and the J gene lost 4 bases, with 12 bases spanning the gap. This CDR3 is 14 amino acids long. The CDR3: CASSYEGGGYEQYF. The CDR3 DNA reads as TGTGCCAGCAGTTACGAAGGGGGGGGTTACGAGCAGTACTTC.

The rearrangement links TRBV27 to TRBJ2-1, with TRBD1 identical over 9 bases. The germline CDR1 and CDR2 sequences are MNHEY and SMNVEV (reference sequence). V lost 6 bases to trimming and J lost 7 bases; unmatched junction nucleotides: 10. This CDR3 has 15 residues. The CDR3 sequence is CASSSAGTGKNEQFF. The CDR3 DNA follows: TGTGCCAGCAGCAGCGCCGGGACAGGGAAGAATGAGCAGTTCTTC.

This chain joins TRBV7-2 and TRBJ2-1; the match to TRBD2 covers 9 bases. The length of the CDR3 is 16 residues. CDR1 is SGHTA and CDR2 is FQGNSA in the germline V gene. The V gene end was trimmed by 0 bases and the J gene end by 6 bases; junction bases not matched to a gene: 6. The CDR3 protein is CASSLAVAGGVNEQFF. CDR3 nucleotides: TGTGCCAGCAGCTTAGCGGTCGCGGGAGGGGTCAATGAGCAGTTCTTC.

This clone appeared once. This chain's CDR3 is CASSQLAGGFDEQFF. CDR3 nucleotides: TGTGCCAGCAGCCAACTAGCGGGAGGTTTTGATGAGCAGTTCTTC. J is TRBJ2-1 and V is TRBV7-3, with TRBD2 matching over 12 bases. CDR1 and CDR2 (germline): SGHTA, FQGTGA. The CDR3 runs to 15 residues. V lost 5 bases to trimming and J lost 8 bases; unmatched junction nucleotides: 7.